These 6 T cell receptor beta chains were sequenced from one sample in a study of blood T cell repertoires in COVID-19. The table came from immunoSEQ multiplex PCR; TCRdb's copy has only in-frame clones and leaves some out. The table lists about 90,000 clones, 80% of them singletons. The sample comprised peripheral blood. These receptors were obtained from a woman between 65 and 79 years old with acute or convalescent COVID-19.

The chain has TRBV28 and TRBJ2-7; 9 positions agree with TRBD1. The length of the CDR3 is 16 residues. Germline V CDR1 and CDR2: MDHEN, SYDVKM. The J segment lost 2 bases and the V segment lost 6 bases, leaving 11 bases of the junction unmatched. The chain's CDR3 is CASSQTGGTETYEQYF. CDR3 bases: TGTGCCAGCAGCCAAACAGGGGGCACGGAAACCTACGAGCAGTACTTC.

CDR3 sequence reads: CASSSTYSGRVGEQFF. In DNA form, the CDR3 reads TGTGCCAGCAGTTCCACGTATAGCGGGAGAGTAGGTGAGCAGTTCTTC. The chain links TRBV28 to TRBJ2-1, with 9 bases identical to TRBD2. Germline V gives CDR1 MDHEN, CDR2 SYDVKM. The V and J ends lost 4 bases and 9 bases, in that order; junction bases with no gene match: 13. The CDR3 is 16 amino acids.

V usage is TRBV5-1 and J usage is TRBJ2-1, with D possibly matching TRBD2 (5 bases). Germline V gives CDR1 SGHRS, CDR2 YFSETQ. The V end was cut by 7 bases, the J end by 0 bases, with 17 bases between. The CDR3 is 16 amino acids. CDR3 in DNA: TGCGCCAGCTCCACCGGACTTATTGGCTCCTACAATGAGCAGTTCTTC. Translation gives CASSTGLIGSYNEQFF.

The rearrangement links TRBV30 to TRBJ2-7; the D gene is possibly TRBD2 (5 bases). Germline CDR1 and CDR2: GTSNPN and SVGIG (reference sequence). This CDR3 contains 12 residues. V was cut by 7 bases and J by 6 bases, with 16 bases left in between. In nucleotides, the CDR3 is TGTGCCTTGGTATTCGGGGTGAGCGAGCAGTACTTC. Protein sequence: CALVFGVSEQYF.

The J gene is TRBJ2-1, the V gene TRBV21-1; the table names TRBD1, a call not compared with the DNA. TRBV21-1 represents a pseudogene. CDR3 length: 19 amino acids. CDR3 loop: CASSTKVWGGQGAGGEQFF. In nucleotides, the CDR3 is TGTGCCAGCAGCACTAAAGTGTGGGGTGGCCAGGGGGCCGGGGGTGAGCAGTTCTTC.

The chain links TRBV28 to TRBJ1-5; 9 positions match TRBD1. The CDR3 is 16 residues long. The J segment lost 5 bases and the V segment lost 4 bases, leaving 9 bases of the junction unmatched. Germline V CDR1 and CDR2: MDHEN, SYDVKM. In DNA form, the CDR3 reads TGTGCCAGCAGTTCAAATTCCGGGACAGGGTATCAGCCCCAGCATTTT. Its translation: CASSSNSGTGYQPQHF.